The sequence of this T cell receptor (beta chain) was determined in a study of beta chain features in type 1 diabetes. Study results and limitations: Within patients, naive, central memory and Treg TCRB repertoires seemed more similar than within healthy donors.

Germline values: CDR1 SGDLS, CDR2 YYNGEE. Trimming took 4 bases from V and 6 from J, leaving 10 bases between them. The length of the CDR3 is 13 residues. Turning to this clone: Its target is unknown.

The authors reverse transcribed all of the isolated RNA, so sequencing captured expressed TCRB transcripts. Method: immunoSEQ multiplex PCR; TCRdb's copy keeps in-frame clones and lacks some. The repertoire consists of about 470,000 clones, with approximately 28% occurring once and the leading ten covering 0.05% to 0.07%. This TCR was sampled from a man between 18 and 35 years old in good health. Source material: naive CD4+ T cells from blood. V is TRBV9 and J is TRBJ2-2, with D unresolved. Written as DNA, the CDR3 is TGTGCCAGCAGCACCCCCTCCTCCGGGGAGCTGTTTTTT. It encodes CASSTPSSGELFF. The full variable domain, in which reference TRBV9 and TRBJ2-2 provide the parts outside the CDR3, is DSGVTQTPKHLITATGQRVTLRCSPRSGDLSVYWYQQSLDQGLQFLIQYYNGEERAKGNILERFSAQQFPDLHSELNLSSLELGDSALYFCASSTPSSGELFFGEGSRLTVL.